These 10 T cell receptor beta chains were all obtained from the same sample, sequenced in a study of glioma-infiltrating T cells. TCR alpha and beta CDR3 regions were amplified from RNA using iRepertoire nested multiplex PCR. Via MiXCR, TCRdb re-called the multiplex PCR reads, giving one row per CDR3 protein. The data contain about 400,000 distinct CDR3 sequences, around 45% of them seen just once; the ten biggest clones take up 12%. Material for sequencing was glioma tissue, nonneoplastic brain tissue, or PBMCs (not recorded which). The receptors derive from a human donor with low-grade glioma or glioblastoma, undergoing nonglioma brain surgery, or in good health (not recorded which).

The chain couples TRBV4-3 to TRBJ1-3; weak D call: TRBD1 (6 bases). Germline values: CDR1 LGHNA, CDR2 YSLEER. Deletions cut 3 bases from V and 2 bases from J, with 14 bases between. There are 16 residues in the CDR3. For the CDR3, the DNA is TGCGCCAGCAGCCAGCGGGGGGCAAGGACTGGAAACACCATATATTTT. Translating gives CASSQRGARTGNTIYF.

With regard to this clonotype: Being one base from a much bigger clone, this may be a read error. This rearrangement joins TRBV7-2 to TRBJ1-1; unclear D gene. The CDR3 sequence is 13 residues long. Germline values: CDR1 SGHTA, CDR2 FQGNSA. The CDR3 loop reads CACSFSVNTEAFF. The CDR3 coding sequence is TGTGCCTGCAGCTTCTCAGTGAACACTGAAGCTTTCTTT.

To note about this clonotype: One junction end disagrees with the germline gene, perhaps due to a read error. CDR3 region: CGSSLDGAGGNTEAFF. The CDR3 DNA reads as TGTGGCAGCAGCTTAGACGGGGCTGGAGGGAACACTGAAGCTTTCTTT. The chain uses TRBV7-2 and TRBJ1-1; D possibly corresponds to TRBD1 (5 bases). The length of the CDR3 is 16 residues. Germline-derived CDR1 and CDR2 are SGHTA and FQGNSA.

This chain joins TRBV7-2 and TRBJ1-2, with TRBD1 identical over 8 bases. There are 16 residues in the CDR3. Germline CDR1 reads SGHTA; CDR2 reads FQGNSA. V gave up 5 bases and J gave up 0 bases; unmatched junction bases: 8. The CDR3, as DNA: TGTGCCAGCAGCCCCGGGACAGGCGAATCTAACTATGGCTACACCTTC. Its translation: CASSPGTGESNYGYTF.

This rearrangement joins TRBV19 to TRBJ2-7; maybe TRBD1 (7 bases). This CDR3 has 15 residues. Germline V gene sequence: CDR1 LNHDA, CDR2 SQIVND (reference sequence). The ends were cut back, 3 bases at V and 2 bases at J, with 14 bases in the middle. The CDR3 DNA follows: TGTGCCAGTAGTATGGAGGGACAGCTAACCTACGAGCAGTACTTC. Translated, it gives CASSMEGQLTYEQYF.

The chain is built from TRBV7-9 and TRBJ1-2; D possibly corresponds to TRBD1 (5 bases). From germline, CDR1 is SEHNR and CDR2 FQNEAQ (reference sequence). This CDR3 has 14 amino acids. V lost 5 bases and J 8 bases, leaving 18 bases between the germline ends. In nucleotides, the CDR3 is TGTGCCAGCAGCGCAATACAGGAGTTTCAGGGCTACACCTTC. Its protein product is CASSAIQEFQGYTF.

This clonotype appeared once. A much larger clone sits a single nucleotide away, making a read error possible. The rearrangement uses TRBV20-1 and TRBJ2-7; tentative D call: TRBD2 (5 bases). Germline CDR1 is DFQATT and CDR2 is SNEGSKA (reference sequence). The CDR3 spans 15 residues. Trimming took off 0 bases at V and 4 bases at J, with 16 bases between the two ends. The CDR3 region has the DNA TGCAGTGCTAGAGATCTTACTAGATACCTTTACGAGCAGTACTTC. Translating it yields CSARDLTRYLYEQYF.

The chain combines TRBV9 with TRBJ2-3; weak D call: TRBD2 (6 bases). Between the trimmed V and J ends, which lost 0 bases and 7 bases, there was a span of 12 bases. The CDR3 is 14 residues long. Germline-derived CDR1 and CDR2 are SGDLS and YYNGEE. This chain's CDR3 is CASSVEGEAHTQYF. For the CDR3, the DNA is TGTGCCAGCAGCGTAGAAGGGGAGGCGCATACGCAGTATTTT.

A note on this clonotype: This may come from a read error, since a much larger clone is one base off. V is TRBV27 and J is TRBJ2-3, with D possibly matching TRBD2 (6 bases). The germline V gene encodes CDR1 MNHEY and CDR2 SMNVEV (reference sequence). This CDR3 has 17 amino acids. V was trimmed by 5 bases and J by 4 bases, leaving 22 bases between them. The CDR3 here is CASSPHWSPASADTQYF. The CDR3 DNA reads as TGTGCCAGCAGTCCCCACTGGAGTCCAGCTAGCGCAGATACGCAGTATTTT.

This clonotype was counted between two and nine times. CDR3 DNA sequence: TGTGCCAGCAGTTCCCCGGACAGGGGTTACGAGCAGTACTTC. Amino acid sequence: CASSSPDRGYEQYF. V is TRBV27 and J is TRBJ2-7; 9 bases are a match to TRBD1. The V segment lost 4 bases and the J segment 4 bases; nucleotides outside the gene matches: 5. This CDR3 is 14 amino acids long. Per the germline V gene, CDR1 is MNHEY and CDR2 is SMNVEV (reference sequence).